This is a list of T cell receptor beta chains from one sample in a study of CD8+CD57+ T cells in acquired aplastic anemia. Via MiXCR, TCRdb re-called the reads, giving one row per CDR3 protein. The sample lists approximately 65,000 distinct CDR3 sequences, 50% to 70% occurring once. Sequencing was done on a sample of sorted CD4+, CD8+, or CD8+CD57+ T cells (not recorded which) from PBMCs. These TCRs come from a human donor in good health, serving as a control. Both conserved end residues are part of each CDR3. Fields, in order: J gene, D gene, V gene, clone size, CDR3 length, CDR3 protein, CDR3 DNA. D genes are given only for firm matches. The size of a clone is reported for some rows only, either as once, few or many, or as a class for expanded clones.

>TRBJ1-2|NA|TRBV24-1|NA|14
CATSDRGTDYGYTF
TGTGCCACCAGTGACCGTGGGACGGACTATGGCTACACCTTC
>TRBJ1-5|TRBD1|TRBV20-1|once|13
CSATTDRQAPQHF
TGCAGTGCTACCACGGACAGGCAGGCGCCCCAGCATTTT
>TRBJ2-7|NA|TRBV2|many|16
CASSGTSLQFPDEQYF
TGTGCCAGCAGTGGGACTTCTTTGCAGTTCCCTGACGAGCAGTACTTC
>TRBJ1-6|NA|TRBV10-3|NA|10
CAIGNSPLHF
TGTGCCATTGGGAATTCACCCCTCCACTTT
>TRBJ2-1|NA|TRBV14|many|14
CASSQVNLYNEQFF
TGTGCCAGCAGCCAAGTAAATCTTTACAATGAGCAGTTCTTC
>TRBJ1-4|TRBD1|TRBV20-1|many|18
CSARTGTGGGGTNEKLFF
TGCAGTGCTAGGACCGGGACAGGAGGGGGTGGGACTAATGAAAAACTGTTTTTT
>TRBJ1-1|NA|TRBV10-3|NA|16
CAISKTQTYMNTEAFF
TGTGCCATCAGTAAAACTCAGACATACATGAACACTGAAGCTTTCTTT
>TRBJ1-5|NA|TRBV10-2|once|14
CASQGTGSGQPQHF
TGCGCCAGCCAAGGGACGGGCTCGGGGCAGCCCCAGCATTTT
>TRBJ1-6|TRBD1|TRBV10-3|NA|17
CAISERGQPVDNSPLHF
TGTGCCATCAGTGAGAGGGGACAGCCCGTCGATAATTCACCCCTCCACTTT
>TRBJ2-7|NA|TRBV15|once|15
CATSRDFRGSHEQYF
TGTGCCACCAGCAGAGATTTCCGGGGGAGCCACGAGCAGTACTTC
>TRBJ2-5|NA|TRBV5-4|many|14
CASSLAGGGETQYF
TGTGCCAGCAGCTTGGCAGGGGGAGGAGAGACCCAGTACTTC
>TRBJ1-5|NA|TRBV29-1|few|13
CSVATGLNQPQHF
TGCAGCGTTGCGACAGGCCTCAATCAGCCCCAGCATTTT
>TRBJ2-7|NA|TRBV11-3|many|12
CASSLPNDEQYF
TGTGCCAGCAGCTTACCCAACGACGAGCAGTACTTC
>TRBJ1-2|TRBD1|TRBV29-1|NA|15
CSVDPGGGGHYGYTF
TGCAGCGTTGACCCGGGGGGAGGGGGCCACTATGGCTACACCTTC
>TRBJ1-5|NA|TRBV20-1|NA|13
CSAEGVGNQPQHF
TGCAGTGCAGAAGGAGTTGGCAATCAGCCCCAGCATTTT
>TRBJ2-5|TRBD2|TRBV29-1|NA|13
CSVEAPAGGVQYF
TGCAGCGTTGAGGCACCAGCGGGAGGTGTCCAGTACTTC
>TRBJ1-2|NA|TRBV2|few|14
CASSLRTANYGYTF
TGTGCCAGCAGCCTTAGGACGGCCAACTATGGCTACACCTTC
>TRBJ2-5|TRBD1|TRBV24-1|few|13
CATSGQGWETQYF
TGTGCCACCAGTGGACAGGGGTGGGAGACCCAGTACTTC
>TRBJ1-1|NA|TRBV27|many|16
CATQKIGGEMNTEAFF
TGTGCCACCCAGAAGATCGGGGGCGAGATGAACACTGAAGCTTTCTTT
>TRBJ2-5|TRBD1|TRBV25-1|few|15
CASNYLGTGRETQYF
TGTGCCAGCAACTATCTCGGGACAGGAAGAGAGACCCAGTACTTC
>TRBJ1-1|TRBD1|TRBV3-1|many|14
CASSPSDRVTEAFF
TGTGCCAGCAGCCCCTCCGACAGGGTTACTGAAGCTTTCTTT
>TRBJ1-4|NA|TRBV19|NA|15
CASMGSDRLNEKLFF
TGTGCCAGTATGGGTAGTGACAGACTTAATGAAAAACTGTTTTTT
>TRBJ2-3|NA|TRBV29-1|NA|13
CSVGHGEYNEQYF
TGCAGCGTCGGACACGGGGAATACAATGAGCAGTATTTT
>TRBJ2-7|NA|TRBV7-9|NA|12
CASSLAQYEQYF
TGTGCCAGCAGCTTAGCCCAATACGAGCAGTACTTC
>TRBJ1-6|NA|TRBV5-6|NA|17
CASSFFEGEGYNSPLHF
TGTGCCAGCAGCTTTTTCGAGGGAGAAGGGTATAATTCACCCCTCCACTTT
>TRBJ2-3|NA|TRBV11-2|many|16
CASSLGSGTTRDTQYF
TGTGCCAGCAGCTTAGGGTCCGGGACCACTCGGGATACGCAGTATTTT
>TRBJ1-1|NA|TRBV19|NA|15
CASSIDPRVGTEAFF
TGTGCCAGTAGTATAGATCCAAGGGTAGGGACTGAAGCTTTCTTT
>TRBJ2-1|NA|TRBV19|few|15
CASSDGRGGALEQFF
TGTGCCAGTAGCGACGGCAGGGGCGGGGCCTTGGAGCAGTTCTTC
>TRBJ2-7|NA|TRBV5-1|many|13
CASSYTGNYEQYF
TGCGCCAGCAGCTACACAGGGAACTACGAGCAGTACTTC
>TRBJ2-2|TRBD2|TRBV11-2|few|16
CASSPGGGGVTGELFF
TGTGCCAGCAGCCCCGGCGGGGGGGGCGTCACCGGGGAGCTGTTTTTT
>TRBJ2-7|NA|TRBV10-1|NA|16
CASSDRNNEQFFEQYF
NA
>TRBJ1-5|TRBD1|TRBV7-9|many|16
CASSLALPGGSQPQHF
TGTGCCAGCAGCTTAGCTCTTCCAGGGGGTAGTCAGCCCCAGCATTTT
>TRBJ2-2|NA|TRBV24-1|medium-sized|15
CATSDDGAGTGELFF
TGTGCCACCAGTGATGACGGGGCGGGCACCGGGGAGCTGTTTTTT
>TRBJ2-7|NA|TRBV24-1|NA|15
CATSAGNSVSYEQYF
TGTGCCACCAGTGCCGGGAATTCGGTCTCCTACGAGCAGTACTTC
>TRBJ2-3|NA|TRBV24-1|NA|13
CATSDLLTDTQYF
TGTGCCACCAGTGATTTGCTCACAGATACGCAGTATTTT
>TRBJ2-3|NA|TRBV2|NA|13
CASIPFRTDTQYF
TGTGCCAGCATCCCGTTTCGCACAGATACGCAGTATTTT
>TRBJ2-7|NA|TRBV10-3|NA|15
CAISGSPGRAGEQYF
TGTGCCATCAGTGGCAGTCCGGGACGTGCTGGTGAGCAGTACTTC
>TRBJ2-5|TRBD1|TRBV19|many|15
CASSIAVARGETQYF
TGTGCCAGTAGTATAGCTGTGGCCAGGGGGGAGACCCAGTACTTC
>TRBJ1-6|NA|TRBV7-9|NA|12
CASEGDNSPLHF
TGTGCCAGCGAAGGGGACAATTCACCCCTCCACTTT
>TRBJ1-2|NA|TRBV19|NA|13
CASRSGLENGYTF
TGTGCCAGTAGGTCCGGGTTGGAGAATGGCTACACCTTC
>TRBJ2-7|NA|TRBV24-1|few|15
CATSEGGTASYEQYF
TGTGCCACCAGTGAGGGCGGGACTGCCTCCTACGAGCAGTACTTC
>TRBJ2-3|TRBD2|TRBV24-1|NA|15
CATSLAGVGTDTQYF
TGTGCCACCAGCCTAGCGGGAGTTGGAACAGATACGCAGTATTTT